The clone carrying this T cell receptor (beta chain) occurred a few times. Assay: immunoSEQ multiplex PCR; the TCRdb copy retains only in-frame clones and omits some. The sample yields approximately 190,000 clones, under 95% seen once. The CDR3 spans 17 residues. V was trimmed by 1 base and J by 3 bases, leaving 13 bases between them. CDR1 and CDR2 (germline): LGHNA, YSLEER. This specimen comes from a study of T cell responses to AZD1222 COVID-19 vaccine. The specimen was peripheral blood, collected on day 0 of AZD1222 vaccination. This receptor was taken from an adult in good health. J is TRBJ1-6 and V is TRBV4-3; TRBD1 is a possible D gene (6 bases). CDR3 amino acids: CASSQGQAANYNSPLHF. The CDR3 nucleotides read TGCGCCAGCAGCCAAGGACAGGCAGCAAACTATAATTCACCCCTCCACTTT.